This TCR beta chain was recorded in a study of technical replicates of blood from a few donors listed by TCRdb under 2017. To note about this clone: Its specific antigen is unknown. No base-level quality is on record; no much larger clone is a single base apart.

Library preparation employed the immunoSEQ multiplex PCR assay. Held by TCRdb, this immuneACCESS table contains in-frame sequences only and omits some clones. Under half of the omission traces to an unresolved V gene where checked; the cause of the rest is unknown. The sample table shows some 77,000 clones, and 90% to 95% are seen once. The leading ten clones occupy 0.35% to 0.45% of the sample. The TCR comes from a human donor in good health. Sequencing was done on a sample of T cells isolated from PBMCs.

This receptor has the CDR3 CAITEDRVMYEQYF. The sequenced DNA is TGTGCCATCACCGAGGACAGGGTTATGTACGAGCAGTACTTC. The chain couples TRBV10-3 to TRBJ2-7; 8 bases in the junction line up with TRBD1. Via the germline V gene, CDR1 is ENHRY and CDR2 SYGVKD. Trimming takes 7 bases off V and 4 bases off J; junction bases not matched to a gene: 9. From the cysteine through the phenylalanine, the CDR3 covers 14 amino acids. Solely the CDR3 DNA is kept, with 42 bases framed from the first base.